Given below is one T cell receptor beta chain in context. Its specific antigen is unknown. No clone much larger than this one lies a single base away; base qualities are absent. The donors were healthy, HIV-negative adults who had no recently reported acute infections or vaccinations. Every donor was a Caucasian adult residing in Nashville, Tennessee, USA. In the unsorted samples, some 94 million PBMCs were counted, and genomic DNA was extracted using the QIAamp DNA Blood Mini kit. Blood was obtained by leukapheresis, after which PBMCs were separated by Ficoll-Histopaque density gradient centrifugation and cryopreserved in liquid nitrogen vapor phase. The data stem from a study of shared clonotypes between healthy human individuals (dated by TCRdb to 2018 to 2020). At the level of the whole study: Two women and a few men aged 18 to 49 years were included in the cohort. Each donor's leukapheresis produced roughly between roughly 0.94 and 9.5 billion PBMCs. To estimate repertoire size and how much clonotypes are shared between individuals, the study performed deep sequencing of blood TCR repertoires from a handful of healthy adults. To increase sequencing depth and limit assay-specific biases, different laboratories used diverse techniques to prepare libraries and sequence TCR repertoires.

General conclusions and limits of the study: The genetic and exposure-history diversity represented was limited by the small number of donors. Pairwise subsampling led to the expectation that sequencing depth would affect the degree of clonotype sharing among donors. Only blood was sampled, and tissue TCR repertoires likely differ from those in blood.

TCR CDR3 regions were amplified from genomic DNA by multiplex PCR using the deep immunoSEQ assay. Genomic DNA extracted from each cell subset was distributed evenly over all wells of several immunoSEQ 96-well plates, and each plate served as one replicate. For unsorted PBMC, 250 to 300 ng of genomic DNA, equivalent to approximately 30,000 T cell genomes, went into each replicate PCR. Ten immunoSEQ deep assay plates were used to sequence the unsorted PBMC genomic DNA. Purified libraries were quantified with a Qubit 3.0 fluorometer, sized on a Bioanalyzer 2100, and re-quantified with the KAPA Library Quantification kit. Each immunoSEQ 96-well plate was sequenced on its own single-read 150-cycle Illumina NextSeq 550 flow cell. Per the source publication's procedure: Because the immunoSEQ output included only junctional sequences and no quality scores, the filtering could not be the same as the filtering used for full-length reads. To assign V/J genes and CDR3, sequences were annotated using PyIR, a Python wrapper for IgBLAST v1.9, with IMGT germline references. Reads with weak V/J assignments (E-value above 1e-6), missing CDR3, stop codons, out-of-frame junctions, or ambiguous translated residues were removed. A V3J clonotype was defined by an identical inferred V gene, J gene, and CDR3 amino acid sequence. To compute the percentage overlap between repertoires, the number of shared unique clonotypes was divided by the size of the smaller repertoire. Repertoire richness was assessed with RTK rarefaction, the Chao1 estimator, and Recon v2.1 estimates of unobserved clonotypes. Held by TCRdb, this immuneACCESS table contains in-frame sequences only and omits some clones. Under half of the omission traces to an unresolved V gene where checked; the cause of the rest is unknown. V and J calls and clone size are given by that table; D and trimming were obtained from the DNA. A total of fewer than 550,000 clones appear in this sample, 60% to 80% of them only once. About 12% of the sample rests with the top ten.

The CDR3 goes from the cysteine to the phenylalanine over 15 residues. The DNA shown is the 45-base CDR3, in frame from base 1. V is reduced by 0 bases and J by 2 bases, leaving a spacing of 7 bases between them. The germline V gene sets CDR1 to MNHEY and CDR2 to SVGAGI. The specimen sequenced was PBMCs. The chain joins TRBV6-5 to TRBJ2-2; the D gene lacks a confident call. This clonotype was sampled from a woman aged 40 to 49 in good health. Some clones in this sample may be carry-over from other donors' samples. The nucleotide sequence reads TGTGCCAGCAGTTACTCCCCTCGTAACACCGGGGAGCTGTTTTTT. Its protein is CASSYSPRNTGELFF.